The T cell receptor beta chain under discussion was sequenced for a study of spatial heterogeneity in lung cancer. Study findings and constraints: Tumor mutation count correlated with how many alpha and beta TCRs expanded intratumorally.

CDR1 is SNHLY, CDR2 FYNNEI, per germline. Trimming left V 1 base short and J 5 bases short, with 13 bases between. The CDR3 is 15 residues long. This clonotype is medium-sized in the sample. Its antigen is undetermined. A distinct unique molecular identifier was carried by each TCR cDNA molecule. MiXCR was run by TCRdb on the 5' RACE reads, yielding one entry per CDR3 protein. The sample yields almost 3,000 distinct CDR3 sequences, about 9.1% seen once. This sample's time point: sample taken at primary tumor resection. The chain is built from TRBV2 and TRBJ2-3; TRBD2 might be the D (7 bases). This TCR came from a female donor with early-stage non-small cell lung cancer. The specimen was lung tumor tissue, collected at surgery. The CDR3 nucleotides are TGTGCCAGCAGTGAAGTAGGGGGGGGATTAGATACGCAGTATTTT. This codes for CASSEVGGGLDTQYF. The full variable domain, in which reference TRBV2 and TRBJ2-3 provide the parts outside the CDR3, is EPEVTQTPSHQVTQMGQEVILRCVPISNHLYFYWYRQILGQKVEFLVSFYNNEISEKSEIFDDQFSVERPDGSNFTLKIRSTKLEDSAMYFCASSEVGGGLDTQYFGPGTRLTVL.